This T cell receptor (beta chain) comes out of a study of shared clonotypes between healthy human individuals. The study's findings and limits: The sharing of roughly 5% of naive CD4 clonotypes was seen across a few donors. Memory subsets generally showed lower estimated richness than naive subsets.

Splitting of CD4+ cells produced CD45RA+ naive and CD45RA-negative memory subsets. Sorted-subset replicate PCRs used 200 ng DNA, roughly 28,000 T cell genomes. Here immunoSEQ multiplex PCR was the method, and the copy in TCRdb shows in-frame clones only, minus some. The sample lists 2 million to 2.5 million clones; 80% to 95% were seen once. Trimming left V 8 bases short and J 0 bases short, with 12 bases between. The V gene's germline CDR1 is KGHSH and CDR2 LQKENI. This CDR3 has 14 amino acids. A remark on this clone: No antigen is known for it.

The sample taken for sequencing was naive CD4+ T cells from PBMCs. The subset was: CD45RA+ positively selected. V gene TRBV18 combines with J gene TRBJ2-3; a weak D match, TRBD2 (5 bases). The source is a man aged 18 to 30 in good health. Some clones in this sample may be carry-over from other donors' samples. The CDR3 DNA sequence: TGTGCCAGCACCCGGGATTCTAGCACAGATACGCAGTATTTT. Encoded protein: CASTRDSSTDTQYF. The whole variable domain, filled in from reference TRBV18 and TRBJ2-3, reads NAGVMQNPRHLVRRRGQEARLRCSPMKGHSHVYWYRQLPEEGLKFMVYLQKENIIDESGMPKERFSAEFPKEGPSILRIQQVVRGDSAAYFCASTRDSSTDTQYFGPGTRLTVL.